Following are 24 T cell receptor beta chains from one sample sequenced in a study of cytomegalovirus exposure and HLA in healthy donors. The repertoire was sequenced with immunoSEQ multiplex PCR; TCRdb's copy has only in-frame clones and lacks some. Here the sample spans 250,000 to 400,000 clones, around 90% being singletons. Sequencing input: PBMCs. All receptors come from a woman in her twenties or thirties in good health and CMV-seropositive.

The chain joins TRBV25-1 to TRBJ1-2; 8 nucleotides line up with TRBD1. The V and J ends lost 7 bases and 7 bases, in that order; junction bases with no gene match: 8. The germline V gene has CDR1 MGHDK and CDR2 SYGVNS. There are 13 residues in the CDR3. CDR3 region: CASIGTGSRGYTF. The DNA of the CDR3 is TGTGCCAGCATCGGGACAGGTAGTCGTGGCTACACCTTC.

This clone has a handful of counts. The chain joins TRBV14 to TRBJ2-7; D is ambiguous. This CDR3 has 13 amino acids. V was shortened by 3 bases and J by 6 bases, with 12 bases between the two germline ends. Germline assignment: CDR1 SGHDN and CDR2 FVKESK. CDR3 loop: CASSQLTFAEQYF. In DNA, the CDR3 is TGTGCCAGCAGCCAGTTGACCTTTGCCGAGCAGTACTTC.

This clone was seen only once. The rearrangement joins TRBV19 to TRBJ1-4; a possible D gene is TRBD1 (5 bases). CDR1 is LNHDA, CDR2 SQIVND, per germline (reference sequence). The CDR3 length is 15 residues. Trimming cost V 5 bases and J 6 bases, with 16 bases left between them. The CDR3 nucleotides are TGTGCCAGTAGTCATCCTGGCAGGGATTATGAAAAACTGTTTTTT. This codes for CASSHPGRDYEKLFF.

This clone has a single count. The chain links TRBV29-1 to TRBJ2-1; D possibly corresponds to TRBD2 (6 bases). The germline V gene has CDR1 SQVTM and CDR2 ANQGSEA. This CDR3 is 12 amino acids long. Trimming stripped 4 bases from V and 6 bases from J, with 10 bases between. CDR3 sequence (DNA): TGCAGCGTTGTTCGACTAGGCAATGAGCAGTTCTTC. Protein sequence: CSVVRLGNEQFF.

The chain has TRBV5-1 and TRBJ2-5; D perhaps matches TRBD2 (5 bases). V gave up 4 bases and J gave up 9 bases, with 16 bases separating them. The germline CDR1 and CDR2 sequences are SGHRS and YFSETQ. This CDR3 is 13 amino acids long. DNA for the CDR3: TGCGCCAGCAGCCCCCGGGGTGGTGGGCCCCAGTACTTC. This codes for CASSPRGGGPQYF.

The chain uses TRBV7-2 and TRBJ1-4; D unclear. Germline V gene sequence: CDR1 SGHTA, CDR2 FQGNSA. The CDR3 totals 14 residues. Trimming cost V 6 bases and J 0 bases, with 8 bases left between them. This CDR3 reads CASRRTATNEKLFF. The CDR3 DNA sequence: TGTGCCAGCAGAAGAACTGCAACTAATGAAAAACTGTTTTTT.

The chain links TRBV2 to TRBJ2-7; 11 bases map to TRBD2. The germline V gene encodes CDR1 SNHLY and CDR2 FYNNEI. V trimming: 5 bases; J trimming: 3 bases; junction bases outside the gene matches: 6. The CDR3 is 15 residues long. The CDR3 region is CASSSGLAEVYEQYF. The CDR3 DNA sequence: TGTGCCAGCAGTTCGGGACTAGCGGAAGTCTACGAGCAGTACTTC.

This chain links TRBV27 with TRBJ2-3; no firm D call. The CDR3 has 14 residues. Trimming removed 2 bases at V and 2 bases at J, with 8 bases between. Germline V gene lookup returns CDR1 MNHEY and CDR2 SMNVEV (reference sequence). The CDR3, as DNA: TGTGCCAGCAGTTTAATCCCTATCACAGATACGCAGTATTTT. It yields the protein CASSLIPITDTQYF.

In this sample, this clone turned up a few times. The chain combines TRBV5-8 with TRBJ2-1; D remains unclear. Germline V gene lookup returns CDR1 SGHTS and CDR2 YDEGEE. V was shortened by 4 bases and J by 6 bases, with 8 bases between the two germline ends. CDR3 length: 12 amino acids. The CDR3 protein is CASSPLVNEQFF. The CDR3, as DNA: TGTGCCAGCAGCCCGCTGGTCAATGAGCAGTTCTTC.

V usage is TRBV5-1 and J usage is TRBJ1-6; the D is unclear. Trimming pared 0 bases from V and 2 bases from J, leaving 15 bases between. The CDR3 runs to 18 residues. Germline V gene sequence: CDR1 SGHRS, CDR2 YFSETQ. The CDR3 sequence: CASSLVMAEATYNSPLHF. The CDR3 nucleotides are TGCGCCAGCAGCTTGGTTATGGCAGAAGCCACCTATAATTCACCCCTCCACTTT.

This clone came up a few times. The chain recombines TRBV4-1 with TRBJ2-1, with D perhaps TRBD2 (7 bases). V lost 3 bases and J 8 bases, leaving 11 bases between the germline ends. Germline V CDR1 and CDR2: MGHRA, YSYEKL. This CDR3 spans 13 amino acids. CDR3 residues: CASSHGGADEQFF. CDR3 sequence (DNA): TGCGCCAGCAGCCATGGGGGGGCCGATGAGCAGTTCTTC.

The chain joins TRBV9 to TRBJ1-4; D remains ambiguous. The CDR3 covers 14 residues. Germline V gives CDR1 SGDLS, CDR2 YYNGEE. The V end lost 4 bases, the J end lost 5 bases, and 12 bases lay between the germline ends. The CDR3 is CASSQHLGNEKLFF. The CDR3 nucleotides read TGTGCCAGCAGCCAACATTTGGGGAATGAAAAACTGTTTTTT.

This clone has a single count. The V and J genes are TRBV6-1 and TRBJ1-2, with D possibly TRBD1 on 5 matching bases. Trimming stripped 1 base from V and 5 bases from J, with 11 bases between. CDR3 length: 14 residues. CDR1 and CDR2 (germline): MNHNS, SASEGT. In DNA, the CDR3 is TGTGCCAGCAGTGAAGTAGGGGTTAGATATGGCTACACCTTC. Translated: CASSEVGVRYGYTF.

This clone was detected only a few times. The chain uses TRBV6-1 and TRBJ1-6, with 11 nucleotides matching TRBD1. The J segment lost 9 bases and the V segment lost 3 bases, leaving 7 bases of the junction unmatched. The CDR3 covers 16 residues. From germline, CDR1 is MNHNS and CDR2 SASEGT. CDR3 in amino acids: CASSDLGGQGVSPLHF. The CDR3, as DNA: TGTGCCAGCAGTGACCTCGGGGGACAGGGGGTTTCACCCCTCCACTTT.

The V call is TRBV30, the J call TRBJ1-1; perhaps TRBD1 as D (5 bases). The V gene lost 3 bases and the J gene lost 0 bases, with 20 bases spanning the gap. CDR1 is GTSNPN and CDR2 is SVGIG in the germline V gene (reference sequence). The CDR3 length is 17 residues. The CDR3 DNA reads as TGTGCCTGGAGCTGGAGGGGAAGGGGTGGAATGAACACTGAAGCTTTCTTT. It encodes CAWSWRGRGGMNTEAFF.

The CDR3 reads CASSVGAGAEPDGYTF. The CDR3 DNA reads TGTGCCAGCAGCGTAGGAGCAGGGGCGGAACCCGATGGCTACACCTTC. The chain recombines TRBV9 with TRBJ1-2; D is possibly TRBD1 (6 bases). CDR3 length: 16 amino acids. With 0 bases removed from V and 6 bases from J, the gap between germline ends came to 18 bases. Germline lookup yields CDR1 SGDLS and CDR2 YYNGEE.

In its sample, this clone was seen once. The chain uses TRBV5-6 and TRBJ1-1; no clear D gene. The CDR3 length is 11 residues. Germline assignment: CDR1 SGHDT and CDR2 YYEEEE. The V and J ends lost 7 bases and 5 bases respectively, with 9 bases between them. CDR3 sequence reads: CASAGGTEAFF. The CDR3 DNA sequence: TGTGCCAGCGCGGGTGGTACTGAAGCTTTCTTT.

The sample holds a few counts of this clone. The V call is TRBV18, the J call TRBJ2-7; the match to TRBD1 covers 9 bases. The germline V gene encodes CDR1 KGHSH and CDR2 LQKENI. V was pared by 4 bases and J by 3 bases, with 7 bases of the junction left unmatched. This CDR3 comprises 15 residues. CDR3 amino acids: CASSQTGGKSYEQYF. DNA of the CDR3: TGTGCCAGCTCACAGACAGGGGGTAAGAGCTACGAGCAGTACTTC.

The J gene is TRBJ2-3, the V gene TRBV5-1, with a tentative D call TRBD1 (7 bases). The CDR3 contains 16 residues. In germline, CDR1 is SGHRS, CDR2 YFSETQ. Deletions cut 4 bases from V and 0 bases from J, with 15 bases between. Here the CDR3 DNA reads TGCGCCAGCAGCAGGGGGCAGGGAGGAAGCACAGATACGCAGTATTTT. It specifies CASSRGQGGSTDTQYF.

The rearrangement uses TRBV28 and TRBJ1-5; a possible D gene is TRBD1 (5 bases). The V gene lost 7 bases and the J gene lost 2 bases, with 15 bases spanning the gap. Germline lookup yields CDR1 MDHEN and CDR2 SYDVKM. The CDR3 spans 15 residues. The CDR3 DNA follows: TGTGCCAGCACCGTAATAGGGACGGGCAATCAGCCCCAGCATTTT. It specifies CASTVIGTGNQPQHF.

This clone was seen only a few times. This may stem from a read error, because a much larger clone lies one nucleotide away. The V and J genes are TRBV6-4 and TRBJ2-2, with 7 bases fitting TRBD1. The CDR3 sequence is 14 residues long. V trimming: 3 bases; J trimming: 5 bases; junction bases outside the gene matches: 3. Germline lookup yields CDR1 MRHNA and CDR2 SNTAGT. CDR3 in DNA: TGTGCCAGCAGTGATACAGGGGAGACCGGGGAGCTGTTTTTT. The encoded protein is CASSDTGETGELFF.

The genes are TRBV29-1 and TRBJ1-2; TRBD1 agrees at 7 bases. Germline CDR1 and CDR2: SQVTM and ANQGSEA. The CDR3 is 13 amino acids. The V gene end was trimmed by 5 bases and the J gene end by 6 bases; junction bases not matched to a gene: 9. The CDR3 spells CSVHQGGTDGYTF. The CDR3, as DNA: TGCAGCGTTCATCAGGGGGGGACGGATGGCTACACCTTC.

This chain connects TRBV30 to TRBJ1-5; no reliable D call. V dropped 1 base and J dropped 2 bases, with 9 bases sitting between them. This CDR3 spans 14 amino acids. Germline V CDR1 and CDR2: GTSNPN, SVGIG (reference sequence). Here the CDR3 reads CAWSDTVGNQPQHF. CDR3 in DNA: TGTGCCTGGAGTGACACAGTGGGCAATCAGCCCCAGCATTTT. The full variable domain, in which reference TRBV30 and TRBJ1-5 provide the parts outside the CDR3, is SQTIHQWPATLVQPVGSPLSLECTVEGTSNPNLYWYRQAAGRGLQLLFYSVGIGQISSEVPQNLSASRPQDRQFILSSKKLLLSDSGFYLCAWSDTVGNQPQHFGDGTRLSIL.

The chain employs TRBV14 and TRBJ2-1, with TRBD2 as a possible D gene (6 bases). V lost 7 bases, J lost 0 bases, and 16 bases lay in between. CDR1 and CDR2 from the germline V gene are SGHDN and FVKESK. The CDR3 is 16 residues long. CDR3 coding DNA: TGTGCCAGCATGCGAGGCCGGGGGAGCTCCTACAATGAGCAGTTCTTC. This codes for CASMRGRGSSYNEQFF.